This T cell receptor (beta chain) appears in the sequencing data of a study of blood T cell repertoires in COVID-19 (dated by TCRdb to about 2020). Study-wide context: Samples covering the acute and convalescent phases of COVID-19 were provided by collaborators in the United States, Italy and Spain. The material from the prospective study consisted of cDNA or gDNA derived from T cells, B-cell-depleted T cells, or PBMCs. Deeply sampled blood TCRbeta repertoires from subjects exposed to, actively infected with, or recovered from COVID-19 were included in the dataset. The repertoires were released in a freely available public database meant as a resource for research on the immune response to SARS-CoV-2. The samples were drawn from the first 160 participants of the ongoing ImmuneRACE study and from 1,254 subjects provided by 6 global collaborators. A de-identified subject ID, COVID-19 status, age in years and sex were almost always included in the sample metadata. Where HLA class I and class II types were available, the types were taken from metadata supplied by the sample provider, not from assay-based typing. General study outcomes and caveats: How much clinical and demographic metadata was included differed by source and by participant, and the metadata was provided uncurated.

Each collaborating institution followed its own protocols to collect whole blood in K2EDTA tubes. For TCRbeta analysis, collaborator samples were shipped as frozen whole blood, as isolated PBMCs, or as DNA extracted from either sample type. The CDR3, from cysteine to phenylalanine, totals 16 residues. Only the CDR3 portion is preserved as DNA: 48 bases, with reading frame beginning at the first base. CDR1 and CDR2 are read off the germline V gene as SGHDN and FVKESK. Comment on this clone: Which antigen it targets is not known. The junction departs from germline at one end; a sequencing error may be responsible.

TCRbeta CDR3 regions were amplified from genomic DNA using the immunoSEQ Assay, a bias-controlled multiplex PCR. Processing in the source paper ran as follows. Nucleated cell counts per sample were estimated from amplification of reference gene primers within the assay. To quantify the absolute abundance of each unique TCRbeta CDR3 rearrangement, sequence reads were collapsed and filtered. For each sample, productive Simpson clonality was calculated as the square root of Simpson's diversity index across productive rearrangements. As stored in TCRdb, this immuneACCESS dataset retains in-frame rearrangements with V and J assigned. A fraction of the clones does not appear; measured against another copy, unresolved V genes explain less than half of the discrepancy, and the remainder lacks a known reason. V and J calls plus clone size are reproduced from that table; the DNA served to infer D and trimming. The table for this sample lists 200,000 to 300,000 clones; approximately 90% of them were counted only once. Together, the top ten hold 3.7% of the sample.

Sample: peripheral blood. The chain is encoded by TRBV14 joined to TRBJ1-3; 5 matching bases give a weak D call of TRBD1. This TCR came from a middle-aged woman with acute or convalescent COVID-19. The CDR3 protein is CASRQGASFSGNTIYF. Here is the DNA: TGTGCCAGCAGACAAGGGGCCAGCTTCTCTGGAAACACCATATATTTT. With the rest looked up from the reference TRBV14 and TRBJ1-3 genes rather than sequenced, the full variable domain is EAGVTQFPSHSVIEKGQTVTLRCDPISGHDNLYWYRRVMGKEIKFLLHFVKESKQDESGMPNNRFLAERTGGTYSTLKVQPAELEDSGVYFCASRQGASFSGNTIYFGEGSWLTVV.